Listed below are T cell receptor beta chains from one sample, sequenced in a study of blood T cell repertoires in COVID-19. TCRdb's table, derived via immunoSEQ multiplex PCR, lists solely in-frame clones and lacks some. The sample lists a few hundred thousand clones; 89% were seen once. The sequencing sample was made of peripheral blood. These TCRs come from a man between 40 and 49 years old with acute or convalescent COVID-19. CDR3s include the opening cysteine and the closing phenylalanine or tryptophan. D genes are given only for firm matches. Rows give clone size only sometimes, using once, few, many, or a class for an expanded clone.

V gene,J gene,D gene,clone size,CDR3 DNA,CDR3 protein
TRBV5-6,TRBJ1-1,TRBD1,.,TGTGCCAGCAGCCGACTCGGACAGGGGGGACAAACTGAAGCTTTCTTT,CASSRLGQGGQTEAFF
TRBV5-1,TRBJ1-1,.,.,TGCGCCAGCAGCCTGACGGGTATGAACACTGAAGCTTTCTTT,CASSLTGMNTEAFF
TRBV27,TRBJ1-1,TRBD1,.,TGTGCCAGCAGCCTTGGGACAGACACTGAAGCTTTCTTT,CASSLGTDTEAFF
TRBV4-3,TRBJ1-6,.,.,TGCGCCAGCAGCCAAGATCTCGGGAGGTCTTCACCCCTCCACTTT,CASSQDLGRSSPLHF
TRBV4-1,TRBJ2-1,.,.,TGCGCCAGCAGCCAAGGGACTTTCCTCGCGGATGAGCAGTTCTTC,CASSQGTFLADEQFF
TRBV18,TRBJ2-7,.,once,TGTGCCAGCTCACCAACTACGGTGGTCTACGAGCAGTACTTC,CASSPTTVVYEQYF
TRBV7-9,TRBJ1-1,.,.,TGTGCCAGCAGTTCCCGCGTTGAGGGCACTGAAGCTTTCTTT,CASSSRVEGTEAFF
TRBV6-4,TRBJ2-5,.,.,TGTGCCAGCAGTGGGGAGCCCCAAGAGACCCAGTACTTC,CASSGEPQETQYF
TRBV5-5,TRBJ1-6,TRBD1,once,TGTGCCAGCAGCTGGGACAGGGGTAATTCACCCCTCCACTTT,CASSWDRGNSPLHF
TRBV9,TRBJ2-7,.,.,TGTGCCAGCAGCGCTACAGGGACCTACGAGCAGTACTTC,CASSATGTYEQYF
TRBV10-3,TRBJ1-2,TRBD1,.,TGTGCCATCAGTGAAGGGACAGGGGGTTTCTACACCTTC,CAISEGTGGFYTF
TRBV27,TRBJ2-1,.,.,TGTGCCAGCAGTTTAGGATGGCGGGCCCGCTCCTACAATGAGCAGTTCTTC,CASSLGWRARSYNEQFF
TRBV15,TRBJ1-1,.,.,TGTGCCACCAGCAGATCATATAGACATTCACGGGGCACTGAAGCTTTCTTT,CATSRSYRHSRGTEAFF
TRBV18,TRBJ2-3,TRBD1,once,TGTGCCAGCTCACCCTGGACAGGGGGTAGCACAGATACGCAGTATTTT,CASSPWTGGSTDTQYF
TRBV10-3,TRBJ1-2,.,.,TGTGCCATCAGTGAAGGAGAGTATGGCTACACCTTC,CAISEGEYGYTF
TRBV28,TRBJ2-2,.,few,TGTGCCAGCATGCGGGGTCAGGACACCGGGGAGCTGTTTTTT,CASMRGQDTGELFF
TRBV4-3,TRBJ2-1,TRBD1,.,TGCGCCAGCAGCCAAACCGGACAGGACAATGAGCAGTTCTTC,CASSQTGQDNEQFF
TRBV3-1/TRBV3-2,TRBJ2-3,.,.,TGTGCCAGCAGCCCACCGGGAGACCTAGATACGCAGTATTTT,CASSPPGDLDTQYF
TRBV6-5,TRBJ2-3,.,.,TGTGCCAGCCGGGACCAGGGACTCACAGATACGCAGTATTTT,CASRDQGLTDTQYF
TRBV9,TRBJ1-2,.,.,TGTGCCAGCAGCACACAGGCCGCCCCTAACTATGGCTACACCTTC,CASSTQAAPNYGYTF
TRBV28,TRBJ1-1,.,.,TGTGCCAGCAGTTTAGGGACACCTTCGATTGAAGCTTTCTTT,CASSLGTPSIEAFF
TRBV6-5,TRBJ2-7,.,.,TGTGCCAGCAGAGGAAGGGGATACGAGCAGTACTTC,CASRGRGYEQYF